These T cell receptor beta chains were read from a single sample in a study of cytomegalovirus exposure and HLA in healthy donors. TCRdb's copy holds only in-frame clones and misses some; the assay was immunoSEQ multiplex PCR. This repertoire shows about 160,000 clones, about 68% found once; its top ten account for 2.5%. Sequencing used PBMCs. These receptors originate from a female donor in good health and CMV-seronegative. Both conserved end residues are part of each CDR3. The order of the fields is V gene, D gene, J gene, CDR3 protein. The D gene is left open where the match is weak.

>TRBV6-6|.|TRBJ2-7
CASCDRRAAREQYF
>TRBV18|TRBD1|TRBJ1-1
CASSPVTGGNTEAFF
>TRBV4-3|.|TRBJ1-2
CASSLRLGGEDGYTF
>TRBV28|TRBD1|TRBJ1-2
CASSRPGTGSYGYTF
>TRBV5-1|.|TRBJ2-3
CASSLAASTDTQYF
>TRBV19|.|TRBJ1-2
CASSWGNPRYYGYTF
>TRBV28|.|TRBJ1-1
CASIRGTEAFF
>TRBV28|TRBD2|TRBJ2-2
CASTPLRTSGNTGELFF
>TRBV5-1|.|TRBJ1-2
CASGEGSSNYGYTF
>TRBV4-3|TRBD1|TRBJ1-2
CASSQEGNRGYYGYTF
>TRBV2|.|TRBJ1-4
CASSEEDGEKLFF
>TRBV6-7|.|TRBJ2-2
CASSYSTNTGELFF
>TRBV28|.|TRBJ2-2
CASSLSVGELFF
>TRBV6-5|.|TRBJ2-7
CASSYTPRSPYEQYF
>TRBV5-5|.|TRBJ2-7
CASSLTAESYEQYF
>TRBV28|TRBD1|TRBJ1-2
CATRGTGKTFYGYTF
>TRBV7-2|.|TRBJ1-6
CASSIGQFSNSPLHF
>TRBV7-3|.|TRBJ1-1
CASSSPRGAWTEAFF
>TRBV29-1|TRBD1|TRBJ1-4
CSVALGTAEKLFF
>TRBV12-5|.|TRBJ1-3
CASGSLGRDFYTIYF
>TRBV7-3|.|TRBJ2-1
CASSSPDLNNEQFF
>TRBV5-1|TRBD1|TRBJ1-2
CASSTTGESLLNGYTF
>TRBV4-1|.|TRBJ1-3
CASSRNGDTIYF
>TRBV7-2|.|TRBJ2-3
CASSPSGGTDTQYF
>TRBV7-2|.|TRBJ2-3
CASSLLSSTDTQYF
>TRBV29-1|TRBD1|TRBJ2-5
CSVEPWDSEETQYF
>TRBV11-2|TRBD1|TRBJ2-7
CASSLVGRGMDEQYF
>TRBV5-1|.|TRBJ2-7
CASRQGQRSSYEQYF
>TRBV28|.|TRBJ1-2
CASRGHGYYYGYTF
>TRBV5-1|.|TRBJ2-2
CASSLVLNTGELFF
>TRBV2|.|TRBJ1-1
CASSPGTAGNTEAFF